One T cell receptor (beta chain) is described in this entry. The antigen is unknown. This sample stems from a study of shared clonotypes between healthy human individuals. Across the whole study: Serving as donors were two women and three men, whose ages spanned 18 to 49. Study-level findings and limits: The donor pool, a small one, limited the genetic and exposure-history diversity represented. Between four donors, naive CD4 clonotypes were shared at a level of roughly 5.5%.

Sequenced by immunoSEQ multiplex PCR; TCRdb stores in-frame clones only, minus some. Of 2.3 million or so clones listed, over 85% are singletons. The V segment lost 8 bases and the J segment 1 base; nucleotides outside the gene matches: 11. Germline V gives CDR1 KGHSH, CDR2 LQKENI. The CDR3 contains 16 residues. The receptor's source is a man younger than 30 in good health. Some clones in this sample may be carry-over from other donors' samples. The specimen was naive CD4+ T cells from PBMCs. Specified subset: CD45RA+ positively selected. The chain recombines TRBV18 with TRBJ2-3; 8 bases align to TRBD2. CDR3: CASQSGSGGGTDTQYF. Here the CDR3 DNA reads TGTGCCAGCCAAAGCGGGAGTGGCGGCGGCACAGATACGCAGTATTTT.